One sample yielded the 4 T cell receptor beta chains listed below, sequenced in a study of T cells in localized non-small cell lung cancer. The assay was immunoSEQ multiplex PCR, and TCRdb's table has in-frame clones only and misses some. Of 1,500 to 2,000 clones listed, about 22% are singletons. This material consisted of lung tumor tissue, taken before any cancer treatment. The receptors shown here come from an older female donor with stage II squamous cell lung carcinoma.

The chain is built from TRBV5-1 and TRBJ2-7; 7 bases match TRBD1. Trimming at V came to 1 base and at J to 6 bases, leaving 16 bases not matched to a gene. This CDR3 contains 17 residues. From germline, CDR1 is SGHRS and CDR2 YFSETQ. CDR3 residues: CASSLRNKMTGPSEQYF. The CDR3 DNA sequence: TGCGCCAGCAGCTTGAGGAATAAAATGACAGGGCCCTCCGAGCAGTACTTC.

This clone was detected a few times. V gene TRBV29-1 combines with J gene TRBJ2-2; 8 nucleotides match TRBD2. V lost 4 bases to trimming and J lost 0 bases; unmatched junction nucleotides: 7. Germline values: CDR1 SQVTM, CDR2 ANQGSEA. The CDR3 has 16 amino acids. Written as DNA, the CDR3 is TGCAGCGTTGTAAGGGCGGGGGGTTCGAACACCGGGGAGCTGTTTTTT. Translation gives CSVVRAGGSNTGELFF.

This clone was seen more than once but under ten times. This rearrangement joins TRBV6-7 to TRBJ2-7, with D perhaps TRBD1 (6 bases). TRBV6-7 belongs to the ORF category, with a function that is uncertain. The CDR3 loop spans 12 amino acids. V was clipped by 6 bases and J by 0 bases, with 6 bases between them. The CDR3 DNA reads TGTGCCAGCAGGGACAGCTCCTACGAGCAGTACTTC. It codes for CASRDSSYEQYF.

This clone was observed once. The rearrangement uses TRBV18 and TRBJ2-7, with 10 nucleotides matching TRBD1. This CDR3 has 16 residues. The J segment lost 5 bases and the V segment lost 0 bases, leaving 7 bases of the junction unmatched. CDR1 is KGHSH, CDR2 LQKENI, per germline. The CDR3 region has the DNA TGTGCCAGCTCACCACCCCGGGACAGGGGTATCGACGAGCAGTACTTC. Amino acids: CASSPPRDRGIDEQYF.